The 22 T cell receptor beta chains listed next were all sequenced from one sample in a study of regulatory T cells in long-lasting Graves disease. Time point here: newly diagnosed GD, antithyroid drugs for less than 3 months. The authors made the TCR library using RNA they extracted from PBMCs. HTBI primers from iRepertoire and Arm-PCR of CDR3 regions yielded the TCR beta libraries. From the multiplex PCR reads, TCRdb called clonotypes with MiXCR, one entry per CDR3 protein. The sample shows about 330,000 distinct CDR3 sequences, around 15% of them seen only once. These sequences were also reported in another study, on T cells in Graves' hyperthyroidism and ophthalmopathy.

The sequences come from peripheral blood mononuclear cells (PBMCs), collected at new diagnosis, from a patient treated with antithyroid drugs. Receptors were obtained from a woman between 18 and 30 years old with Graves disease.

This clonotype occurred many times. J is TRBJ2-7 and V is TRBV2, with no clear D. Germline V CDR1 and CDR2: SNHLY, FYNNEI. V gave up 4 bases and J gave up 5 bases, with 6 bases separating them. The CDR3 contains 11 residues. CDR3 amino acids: CASSVKHEQYF. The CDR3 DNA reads TGTGCCAGCAGTGTAAAGCACGAGCAGTACTTC.

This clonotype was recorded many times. CDR3 amino acids: CASSPSEGRVAEAFF. The CDR3 DNA is TGTGCCAGCTCACCATCCGAAGGCAGGGTGGCTGAAGCTTTCTTT. The chain employs TRBV18 and TRBJ1-1, with D possibly matching TRBD1 (5 bases). V lost 2 bases, J lost 6 bases, and 16 bases lay in between. Germline assignment: CDR1 KGHSH and CDR2 LQKENI. This CDR3 is built from 15 residues. Combining the CDR3 with reference TRBV18 and TRBJ1-1 gives the whole variable domain NAGVMQNPRHLVRRRGQEARLRCSPMKGHSHVYWYRQLPEEGLKFMVYLQKENIIDESGMPKERFSAEFPKEGPSILRIQQVVRGDSAAYFCASSPSEGRVAEAFFGQGTRLTVV.

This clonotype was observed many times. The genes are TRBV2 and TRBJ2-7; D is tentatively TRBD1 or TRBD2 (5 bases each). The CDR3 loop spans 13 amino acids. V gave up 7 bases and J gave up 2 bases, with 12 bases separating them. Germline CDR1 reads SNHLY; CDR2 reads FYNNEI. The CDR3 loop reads CASTPGTPYEQYF. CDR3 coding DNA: TGTGCCAGCACCCCCGGGACGCCCTACGAGCAGTACTTC.

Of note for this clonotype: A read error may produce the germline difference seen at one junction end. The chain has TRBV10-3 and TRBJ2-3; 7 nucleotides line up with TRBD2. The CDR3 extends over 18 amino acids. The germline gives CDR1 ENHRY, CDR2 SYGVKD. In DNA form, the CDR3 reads TGTGCCAGCAGTGAGTCTCTTATCGGGGGGTCTAGCACAGATACGCAGTATTTT. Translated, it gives CASSESLIGGSSTDTQYF.

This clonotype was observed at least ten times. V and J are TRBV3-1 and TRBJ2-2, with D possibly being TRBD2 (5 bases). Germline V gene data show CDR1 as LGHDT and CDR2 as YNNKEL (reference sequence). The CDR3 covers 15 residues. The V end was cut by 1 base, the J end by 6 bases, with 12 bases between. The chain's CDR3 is CASSQVEEPPGELFF. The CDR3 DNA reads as TGTGCCAGCAGCCAAGTGGAGGAGCCCCCCGGGGAGCTGTTTTTT.

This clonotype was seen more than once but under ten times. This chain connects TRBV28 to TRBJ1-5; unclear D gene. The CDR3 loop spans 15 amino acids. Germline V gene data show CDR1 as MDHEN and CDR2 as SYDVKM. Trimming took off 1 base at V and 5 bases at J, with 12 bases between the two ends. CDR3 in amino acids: CASSLLSAEYQPQHF. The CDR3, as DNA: TGTGCCAGCAGTTTATTGTCAGCCGAGTATCAGCCCCAGCATTTT.

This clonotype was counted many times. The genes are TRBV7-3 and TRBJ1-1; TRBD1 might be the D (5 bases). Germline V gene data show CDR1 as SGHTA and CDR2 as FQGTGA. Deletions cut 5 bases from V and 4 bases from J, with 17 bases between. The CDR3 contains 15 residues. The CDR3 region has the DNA TGTGCCAGCAGCCCCCTGTCGGGGGGAATCACTGAAGCTTTCTTT. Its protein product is CASSPLSGGITEAFF.

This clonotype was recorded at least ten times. CDR3 region: CASSRYGGIYEQYF. In nucleotides, the CDR3 is TGTGCCAGCAGTCGATACGGGGGGATCTACGAGCAGTACTTC. The chain couples TRBV28 to TRBJ2-7; TRBD2 agrees at 7 bases. Germline V gene data show CDR1 as MDHEN and CDR2 as SYDVKM. V lost 5 bases and J lost 3; bases outside the gene matches: 7. This CDR3 has 14 residues.

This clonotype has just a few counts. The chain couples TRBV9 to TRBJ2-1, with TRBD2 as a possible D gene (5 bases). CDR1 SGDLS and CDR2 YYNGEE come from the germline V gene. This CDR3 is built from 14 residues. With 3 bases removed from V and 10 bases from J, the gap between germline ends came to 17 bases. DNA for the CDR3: TGTGCCAGCAGCGCACTAGTTGCGGGTTGGGAGCAGTTCTTC. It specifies CASSALVAGWEQFF.

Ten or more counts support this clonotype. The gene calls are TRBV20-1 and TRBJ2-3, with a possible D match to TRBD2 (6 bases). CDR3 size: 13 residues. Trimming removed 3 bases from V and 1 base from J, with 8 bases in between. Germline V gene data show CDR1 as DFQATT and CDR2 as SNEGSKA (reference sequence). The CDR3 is CSASGGRTDTQYF. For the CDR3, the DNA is TGCAGTGCTAGCGGGGGACGCACAGATACGCAGTATTTT.

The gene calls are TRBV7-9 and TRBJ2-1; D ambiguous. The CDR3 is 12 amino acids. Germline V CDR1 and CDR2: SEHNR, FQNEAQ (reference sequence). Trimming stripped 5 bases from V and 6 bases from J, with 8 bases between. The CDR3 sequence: CASSRLSNEQFF. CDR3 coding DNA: TGTGCCAGCAGCCGTCTCTCCAATGAGCAGTTCTTC.

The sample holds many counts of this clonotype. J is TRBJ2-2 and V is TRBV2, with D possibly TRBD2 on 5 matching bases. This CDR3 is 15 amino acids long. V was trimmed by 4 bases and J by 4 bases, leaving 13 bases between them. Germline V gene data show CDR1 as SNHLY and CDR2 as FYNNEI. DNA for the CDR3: TGTGCCAGCAGTGCGTGGACGGCGGGCACCGGGGAGCTGTTTTTT. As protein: CASSAWTAGTGELFF.

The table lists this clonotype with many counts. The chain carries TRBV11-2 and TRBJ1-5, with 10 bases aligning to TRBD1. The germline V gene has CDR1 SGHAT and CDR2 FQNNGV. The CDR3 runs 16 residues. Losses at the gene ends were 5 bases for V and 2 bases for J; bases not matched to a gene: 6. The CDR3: CASSVGTGAGNQPQHF. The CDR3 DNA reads TGTGCCAGCAGCGTAGGGACAGGGGCTGGCAATCAGCCCCAGCATTTT.

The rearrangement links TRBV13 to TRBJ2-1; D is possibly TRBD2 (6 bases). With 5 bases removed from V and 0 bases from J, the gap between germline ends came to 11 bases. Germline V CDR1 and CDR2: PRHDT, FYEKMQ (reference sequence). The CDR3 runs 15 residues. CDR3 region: CASSTGLSSYNEQFF. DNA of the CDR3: TGTGCCAGCAGCACTGGACTAAGCTCCTACAATGAGCAGTTCTTC.

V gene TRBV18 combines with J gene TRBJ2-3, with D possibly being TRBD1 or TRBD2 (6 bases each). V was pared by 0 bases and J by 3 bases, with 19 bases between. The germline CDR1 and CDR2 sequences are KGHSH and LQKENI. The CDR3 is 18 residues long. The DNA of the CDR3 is TGTGCCAGCTCACCACCGGTACGGGGGCTTTCTGAGACAGATACGCAGTATTTT. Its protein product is CASSPPVRGLSETDTQYF.

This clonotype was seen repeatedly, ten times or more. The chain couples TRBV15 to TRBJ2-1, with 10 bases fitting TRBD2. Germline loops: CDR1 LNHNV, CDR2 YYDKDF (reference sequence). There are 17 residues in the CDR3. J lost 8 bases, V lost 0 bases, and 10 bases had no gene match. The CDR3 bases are TGTGCCACCAGCAGAGATAGGTCTAGCGGGAGTTCCTATGAGCAGTTCTTC. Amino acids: CATSRDRSSGSSYEQFF.

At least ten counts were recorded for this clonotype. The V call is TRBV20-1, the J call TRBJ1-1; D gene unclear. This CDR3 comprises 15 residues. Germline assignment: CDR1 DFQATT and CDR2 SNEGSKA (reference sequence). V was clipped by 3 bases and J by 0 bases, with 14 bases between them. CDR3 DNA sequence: TGCAGTGCTAGGGTTGGAGGCCAGATGAACACTGAAGCTTTCTTT. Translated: CSARVGGQMNTEAFF.

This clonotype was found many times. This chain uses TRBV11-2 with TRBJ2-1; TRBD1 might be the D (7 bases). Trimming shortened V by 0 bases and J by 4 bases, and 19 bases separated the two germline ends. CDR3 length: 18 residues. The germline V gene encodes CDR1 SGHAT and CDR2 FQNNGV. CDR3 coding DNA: TGTGCCAGCAGCTTAGATTTGAATTGGAGGGGGCAGTACAATGAGCAGTTCTTC. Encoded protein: CASSLDLNWRGQYNEQFF.

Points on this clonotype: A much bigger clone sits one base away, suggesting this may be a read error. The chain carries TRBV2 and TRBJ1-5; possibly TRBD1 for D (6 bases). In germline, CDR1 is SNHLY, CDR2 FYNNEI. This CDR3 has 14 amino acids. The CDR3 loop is CASSGGGRNQPRHF. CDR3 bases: TGTGCCAGCAGTGGAGGGGGTCGTAATCAGCCCCGGCATTTT. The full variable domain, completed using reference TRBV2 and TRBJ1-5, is EPEVTQTPSHQVTQMGQEVILRCVPISNHLYFYWYRQILGQKVEFLVSFYNNEISEKSEIFDDQFSVERPDGSNFTLKIRSTKLEDSAMYFCASSGGGRNQPRHFGDGTRLSIL.

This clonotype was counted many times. The CDR3 reads CAISESRGGSYNEQFF. The CDR3 DNA follows: TGTGCCATCAGTGAGTCGCGGGGAGGGTCCTACAATGAGCAGTTCTTC. The V call is TRBV10-3, the J call TRBJ2-1; TRBD2 aligns across 7 bases. The CDR3 has 16 amino acids. Germline trimming cut 0 bases from V and 1 base from J; bases unmatched to any gene: 3. Germline assignment: CDR1 ENHRY and CDR2 SYGVKD.

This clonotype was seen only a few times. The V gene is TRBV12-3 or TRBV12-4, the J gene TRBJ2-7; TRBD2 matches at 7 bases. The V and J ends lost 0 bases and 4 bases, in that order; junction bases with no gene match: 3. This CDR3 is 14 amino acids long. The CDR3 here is CASSLAGEGYEQYF. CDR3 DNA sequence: TGTGCCAGCAGTTTAGCCGGGGAGGGGTACGAGCAGTACTTC.

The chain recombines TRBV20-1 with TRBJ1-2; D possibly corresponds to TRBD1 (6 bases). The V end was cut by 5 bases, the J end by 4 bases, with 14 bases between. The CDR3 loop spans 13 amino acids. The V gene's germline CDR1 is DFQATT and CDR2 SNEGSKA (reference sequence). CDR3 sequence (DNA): TGCAGTGCTGCGGCCGGGGGGCTCTATGGCTACACCTTC. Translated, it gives CSAAAGGLYGYTF.